This T cell receptor (beta chain) was observed in a study of T cell changes during pregnancy in multiple sclerosis. Assay: immunoSEQ multiplex PCR; the TCRdb copy retains only in-frame clones and omits some. The sample has about 59,000 clones; 93% are singletons. The sequencing used CD4+ T cells from peripheral blood mononuclear cells, collected before pregnancy. The clonotype originates from a female donor with multiple sclerosis, enrolled in a pregnancy study.

The CDR3 DNA is TGTGCCATCAGTGCATTTTTACAGAACGAAGCTTTCTTT. Amino acids: CAISAFLQNEAFF. V gene TRBV10-3 combines with J gene TRBJ1-1; D not resolved. Germline V gene data show CDR1 as ENHRY and CDR2 as SYGVKD. The CDR3 has 13 amino acids. Trimming left V 4 bases short and J 8 bases short, with 14 bases between.